The 14 T cell receptor beta chains in this list originate from one sample, sequenced in a study of naive and memory T cell subsets. The beta constant-region primer was an equimolar mix of two oligonucleotides covering TRBC1 and TRBC2. Nested alpha and beta constant-region primers with the SP2 primer drove four PCR rounds on ligated cDNA. TCRdb called the UMI-ligation and nested PCR reads again in MiXCR, with one record for every CDR3 protein. The sample contains around 110,000 distinct CDR3 sequences, 35% to 40% of which appear only once. The specimen sequenced was central memory CD4+ T cells from blood. The origin of the receptors is a human donor in good health.

This clonotype was detected a few times. The chain combines TRBV7-3 with TRBJ1-1, with D uncertain. Trimming left V 3 bases short and J 6 bases short, with 11 bases between. Germline V lookup: CDR1 SGHTA, CDR2 FQGTGA. The CDR3 is 13 amino acids. CDR3 protein: CASSFNVISEAFF. CDR3 nucleotide sequence: TGTGCCAGCAGCTTCAACGTGATCTCTGAAGCTTTCTTT.

V is TRBV4-1 and J is TRBJ1-6, with D perhaps matching TRBD1 (6 bases). The germline V gene has CDR1 MGHRA and CDR2 YSYEKL. The CDR3 runs 17 residues. V shed 0 bases and J shed 5 bases, with 14 bases lying between them. CDR3 in DNA: TGCGCCAGCAGCCAAGATAAAGGAAGGACAGATAATTCACCCCTCCACTTT. The encoded protein is CASSQDKGRTDNSPLHF.

The chain couples TRBV20-1 to TRBJ2-1, with TRBD2 matching over 13 bases. Germline-derived CDR1 and CDR2 are DFQATT and SNEGSKA (reference sequence). The CDR3 has 16 amino acids. V shed 5 bases, J shed 9 bases, and the junction held 13 bases outside the gene matches. CDR3 nucleotide sequence: TGCAGTGCTGATTACCGGACTAGCGGGAGTGGGGGTGAGCAGTTCTTC. It yields the protein CSADYRTSGSGGEQFF.

The chain couples TRBV7-2 to TRBJ2-1; D is possibly TRBD2 (6 bases). V was shortened by 5 bases and J by 5 bases, with 16 bases between the two germline ends. Looked up from germline, CDR1 is SGHTA and CDR2 is FQGNSA. The CDR3 is 15 amino acids. DNA of the CDR3: TGTGCCAGCAGCGCCCCGGGACTGGCACACAATGAGCAGTTCTTC. It encodes CASSAPGLAHNEQFF. Full variable domain (rest looked up from reference TRBV7-2 and TRBJ2-1): GAGVSQSPSNKVTEKGKDVELRCDPISGHTALYWYRQSLGQGLEFLIYFQGNSAPDKSGLPSDRFSAERTGGSVSTLTIQRTQQEDSAVYLCASSAPGLAHNEQFFGPGTRLTVL.

This clonotype was detected many times. The J gene is TRBJ2-3, the V gene TRBV5-1; D is perhaps TRBD1 (6 bases). The V gene lost 0 bases and the J gene lost 0 bases, with 11 bases spanning the gap. There are 16 residues in the CDR3. CDR1 SGHRS and CDR2 YFSETQ come from the germline V gene. The CDR3 region has the DNA TGCGCCAGCAGCTTGGATGGGGGCGGAAGCACAGATACGCAGTATTTT. This encodes CASSLDGGGSTDTQYF.

J is TRBJ1-6 and V is TRBV6-2 or TRBV6-3; D remains unclear. Germline V gives CDR1 MNHEY, CDR2 SVGEGT. The CDR3 has 15 residues. V lost 4 bases to trimming and J lost 10 bases, with 17 bases between them. CDR3 sequence: CASSFSGRNRSPLHF. The CDR3 nucleotides are TGTGCCAGCAGTTTTTCAGGACGCAACCGGTCACCCCTCCACTTT.

This clonotype was counted a few times. This sequence joins TRBV29-1 and TRBJ2-1; D remains unclear. The CDR3 consists of 11 residues. V gave up 5 bases and J gave up 8 bases, with 10 bases separating them. The germline CDR1 and CDR2 sequences are SQVTM and ANQGSEA. DNA for the CDR3: TGCAGCGTTCTAGAGATTGATGAGCAGTTCTTC. Its protein is CSVLEIDEQFF.

CDR3 residues: CAISADIYNEQFF. For the CDR3, the DNA is TGTGCCATCAGTGCGGACATTTACAATGAGCAGTTCTTC. This chain uses TRBV10-3 with TRBJ2-1; perhaps TRBD1 as D (5 bases). The CDR3 runs to 13 residues. V dropped 4 bases and J dropped 4 bases, with 8 bases sitting between them. Germline V gives CDR1 ENHRY, CDR2 SYGVKD.

The chain uses TRBV20-1 and TRBJ1-3, with D unclear. This CDR3 spans 15 amino acids. V was trimmed by 1 base and J by 0 bases, leaving 10 bases between them. The germline V gene has CDR1 DFQATT and CDR2 SNEGSKA (reference sequence). The CDR3 region is CSARGGRYSGNTIYF. In DNA form, the CDR3 reads TGCAGTGCTAGAGGCGGGCGGTACTCTGGAAACACCATATATTTT.

The sample holds a few counts of this clonotype. The V gene is TRBV7-9, the J gene TRBJ2-7; D not resolved. The CDR3 consists of 11 residues. CDR1 and CDR2 (germline): SEHNR, FQNEAQ (reference sequence). V was trimmed by 3 bases and J by 6 bases, leaving 6 bases between them. The CDR3 loop is CASSFGPEQYF. The CDR3 DNA reads TGTGCCAGCAGCTTCGGCCCCGAGCAGTACTTC.

This clonotype was seen repeatedly, ten times or more. The rearrangement uses TRBV3-1 and TRBJ2-1; 8 nucleotides agree with TRBD1. The trim removed 3 bases at V and 0 bases at J, leaving 4 bases unmatched. The CDR3 length is 16 residues. The germline V gene encodes CDR1 LGHDT and CDR2 YNNKEL (reference sequence). CDR3 sequence (DNA): TGTGCCAGCAGCCAGAAAACAGGGGGCTCCTACAATGAGCAGTTCTTC. Translation: CASSQKTGGSYNEQFF.

This clonotype was seen a few times. This CDR3 reads CASSLGGLAKGETQYF. For the CDR3, the DNA is TGTGCCAGCAGCTTAGGAGGACTAGCGAAAGGAGAGACCCAGTACTTC. V is TRBV11-2 and J is TRBJ2-5; 9 bases are a match to TRBD2. The germline gives CDR1 SGHAT, CDR2 FQNNGV. After removal of 1 base from V and 4 bases from J, the junction contained 7 bases not matched to a gene. The CDR3 runs 16 residues.

The J gene is TRBJ1-5, the V gene TRBV28; D is unresolved. The length of the CDR3 is 17 residues. CDR1 is MDHEN, CDR2 SYDVKM, per germline. V lost 2 bases, J lost 3 bases, and 17 bases lay in between. CDR3 protein: CASSLVAVKRPNQPQHF. The CDR3 DNA follows: TGTGCCAGCAGTTTAGTAGCCGTCAAGAGGCCCAATCAGCCCCAGCATTTT.

This clonotype was seen more than once but under ten times. The chain uses TRBV27 and TRBJ2-7, with 9 bases that match TRBD1. Germline-derived CDR1 and CDR2 are MNHEY and SMNVEV (reference sequence). V trimming: 2 bases; J trimming: 6 bases; junction bases outside the gene matches: 5. This CDR3 has 14 residues. The CDR3 DNA reads TGTGCCAGCAGTTTAACGGGACAGGGAGGCGAGCAGTACTTC. Translation gives CASSLTGQGGEQYF.